The 27 T cell receptor beta chains reported below all come from one sample, sequenced in a study of blood T cell repertoires in COVID-19. Only in-frame clones appear in the TCRdb table, and some are missing; sequencing was by immunoSEQ multiplex PCR. The data contain about 400,000 clones, approximately 85% of them singletons. The sequenced sample was PBMCs or T cells enriched from blood (not recorded which). The receptors were sampled from a woman in her forties with acute COVID-19.

The gene calls are TRBV19 and TRBJ1-5; D is possibly TRBD1 (5 bases). Trimming left V 4 bases short and J 7 bases short, with 17 bases between. Germline V lookup: CDR1 LNHDA, CDR2 SQIVND (reference sequence). CDR3 length: 15 amino acids. CDR3 in DNA: TGTGCCAGTAGTAATACGGGGGTAGGGACCCAGCCCCAGCATTTT. Amino acids: CASSNTGVGTQPQHF.

The V gene is TRBV6-5, the J gene TRBJ1-2; D is uncertain. Per the germline V gene, CDR1 is MNHEY and CDR2 is SVGAGI. With 0 bases removed from V and 4 bases from J, the gap between germline ends came to 9 bases. The CDR3 covers 14 residues. The CDR3 is CASSYSEGPYGYTF. CDR3 bases: TGTGCCAGCAGTTACTCGGAGGGTCCCTATGGCTACACCTTC.

The chain recombines TRBV27 with TRBJ2-7; perhaps TRBD1 as D (5 bases). There are 16 residues in the CDR3. With 2 bases removed from V and 5 bases from J, the gap between germline ends came to 19 bases. CDR1 and CDR2 (germline): MNHEY, SMNVEV (reference sequence). The CDR3 sequence is CASSLIRGGGVDEQYF. Written as DNA, the CDR3 is TGTGCCAGCAGTTTAATTAGGGGCGGTGGTGTCGACGAGCAGTACTTC.

The genes are TRBV5-8 and TRBJ1-5, with a possible D match to TRBD1 (6 bases). CDR1 SGHTS and CDR2 YDEGEE come from the germline V gene. The CDR3 loop spans 15 amino acids. Deletions cut 3 bases from V and 5 bases from J, with 15 bases between. This CDR3 is CASSSQGLTDQPQHF. CDR3 nucleotide sequence: TGTGCCAGCAGCTCACAGGGTCTAACGGATCAGCCCCAGCATTTT.

In this sample, this clone turned up a few times. For the CDR3, the DNA is TGCGCCAGCAGCCCAGCCACAGGGGAGAATTCACCCCTCCACTTT. Translated, it gives CASSPATGENSPLHF. The chain recombines TRBV5-1 with TRBJ1-6; 7 positions match TRBD1. Germline CDR1 and CDR2: SGHRS and YFSETQ. The CDR3 loop spans 15 amino acids. Trimming cost V 4 bases and J 7 bases; bases outside gene matches: 8.

The V and J genes are TRBV4-2 and TRBJ1-3, with D unresolved. Trimming removed 0 bases at V and 8 bases at J, with 14 bases between. Germline V gene sequence: CDR1 LGHNA, CDR2 YNFKEQ. The CDR3 extends over 15 amino acids. The CDR3 spells CASSQDNFRLDTIYF. As DNA, the CDR3 is TGTGCCAGCAGCCAAGATAATTTTCGTCTCGACACCATATATTTT.

The sample holds a few counts of this clone. The V gene is TRBV29-1, the J gene TRBJ1-1, with 11 positions matching TRBD1. There are 14 residues in the CDR3. The germline gives CDR1 SQVTM, CDR2 ANQGSEA. The ends lost 3 bases at V and 7 bases at J; junction bases unmatched: 7. The CDR3 protein is CSVEYGTGGDEAFF. The CDR3 DNA is TGCAGCGTTGAGTACGGGACAGGGGGTGATGAAGCTTTCTTT.

This clone was seen just once. The V gene is TRBV29-1, the J gene TRBJ2-5; 7 nucleotides agree with TRBD1. Germline CDR1 and CDR2: SQVTM and ANQGSEA. J was trimmed by 5 bases and V by 0 bases; bases with no gene match: 6. This CDR3 has 14 amino acids. CDR3 in amino acids: CSVEDIRQGETQYF. For the CDR3, the DNA is TGCAGCGTTGAAGATATAAGACAGGGTGAGACCCAGTACTTC. The full variable domain, with the rest looked up from reference TRBV29-1 and TRBJ2-5, is SAVISQKPSRDICQRGTSLTIQCQVDSQVTMMFWYRQQPGQSLTLIATANQGSEATYESGFVIDKFPISRPNLTFSTLTVSNMSPEDSSIYLCSVEDIRQGETQYFGPGTRLLVL.

This clone was detected once. The chain has TRBV5-1 and TRBJ1-2, with 7 bases fitting TRBD1. This CDR3 has 11 residues. The germline gives CDR1 SGHRS, CDR2 YFSETQ. Trimming at V came to 4 bases and at J to 13 bases, leaving 7 bases not matched to a gene. CDR3 nucleotide sequence: TGCGCCAGCAGCGGGGACAGCGGGCTCACCTTC. Its translation is CASSGDSGLTF.

This chain uses TRBV5-1 with TRBJ2-3, with D possibly matching TRBD1 (5 bases). Looked up from germline, CDR1 is SGHRS and CDR2 is YFSETQ. The germline V and J ends were trimmed by 0 bases and 0 bases, with 8 bases remaining between them. The CDR3 runs to 15 residues. The CDR3 protein is CASSLDPGSTDTQYF. In nucleotides, the CDR3 is TGCGCCAGCAGCTTGGATCCAGGGAGCACAGATACGCAGTATTTT.

The chain couples TRBV19 to TRBJ1-2; 7 nucleotides align to TRBD1. Germline values: CDR1 LNHDA, CDR2 SQIVND (reference sequence). The CDR3 extends over 14 amino acids. Trimming cost V 6 bases and J 7 bases; bases outside gene matches: 11. In DNA form, the CDR3 reads TGTGCCAGTAGCCAGGGGGGTGGTTTTAGTGGCTACACCTTC. Encoded protein: CASSQGGGFSGYTF.

The chain joins TRBV7-9 to TRBJ1-1, with 9 bases identical to TRBD1. The CDR3 sequence is 17 residues long. CDR1 is SEHNR and CDR2 is FQNEAQ in the germline V gene (reference sequence). Trimming removed 3 bases from V and 1 base from J; junction bases left unmatched: 9. The CDR3 coding sequence is TGTGCCAGCAGCTTCAAACGAGGGACAGGGCCGAACACTGAAGCTTTCTTT. As protein: CASSFKRGTGPNTEAFF.

The V call is TRBV29-1, the J call TRBJ2-7; 9 bases fit TRBD1. After removal of 7 bases from V and 5 bases from J, the junction contained 9 bases not matched to a gene. Germline V gene lookup returns CDR1 SQVTM and CDR2 ANQGSEA. CDR3 length: 13 residues. CDR3 in DNA: TGCAGCGCCTTCGGGGGGACAGGGAACGAGCAGTACTTC. This encodes CSAFGGTGNEQYF.

The chain combines TRBV25-1 with TRBJ1-1, with D possibly TRBD1 on 6 matching bases. CDR1 MGHDK and CDR2 SYGVNS come from the germline V gene. The CDR3 extends over 15 amino acids. The germline V and J ends were trimmed by 5 bases and 2 bases, with 15 bases remaining between them. In DNA, the CDR3 is TGTGCCAGCAGTCAAGACAGGCGCGGCAACACTGAAGCTTTCTTT. Protein product: CASSQDRRGNTEAFF.

The CDR3 bases are TGTGCCTGGAGTGTTGGGCAAATGAACACTGAAGCTTTCTTT. It encodes CAWSVGQMNTEAFF. The V gene is TRBV30, the J gene TRBJ1-1; the D is unclear. V lost 0 bases and J 0 bases, leaving 8 bases between the germline ends. This CDR3 has 14 amino acids. The germline V gene encodes CDR1 GTSNPN and CDR2 SVGIG (reference sequence).

V usage is TRBV5-8 and J usage is TRBJ1-5; possibly TRBD1 for D (6 bases). The CDR3 has 14 amino acids. V was cut by 2 bases and J by 6 bases, with 12 bases left in between. CDR1 and CDR2 from the germline V gene are SGHTS and YDEGEE. The CDR3 is CASSLRGIGQPQHF. The CDR3, as DNA: TGTGCCAGCAGCTTAAGGGGGATCGGTCAGCCCCAGCATTTT.

This sequence joins TRBV2 and TRBJ2-1, with 8 nucleotides matching TRBD1. Germline loops: CDR1 SNHLY, CDR2 FYNNEI. The V and J ends lost 5 bases and 8 bases, in that order; junction bases with no gene match: 11. The CDR3 covers 15 residues. CDR3 in DNA: TGTGCCAGCAGTCGACAGGGGCCAAGCCCCCATGAGCAGTTCTTC. Protein: CASSRQGPSPHEQFF.

The chain uses TRBV7-6 and TRBJ1-6; D is undetermined. Trimming pared 5 bases from V and 0 bases from J, leaving 8 bases between. Germline V lookup: CDR1 SGHVS, CDR2 FNYEAQ. This CDR3 has 15 amino acids. The CDR3 sequence is CASSGQASYNSPLHF. The CDR3 coding sequence is TGTGCCAGCAGCGGTCAGGCCTCCTATAATTCACCCCTCCACTTT.

J is TRBJ2-7 and V is TRBV2, with 9 bases identical to TRBD1. After removal of 7 bases from V and 6 bases from J, the junction contained 10 bases not matched to a gene. Germline V lookup: CDR1 SNHLY, CDR2 FYNNEI. The CDR3 has 14 amino acids. The CDR3: CASNTGTGMGEQYF. In DNA form, the CDR3 reads TGTGCCAGCAATACAGGGACAGGGATGGGCGAGCAGTACTTC.

The chain couples TRBV19 to TRBJ2-7; 9 bases are shared with TRBD2. This CDR3 spans 14 amino acids. CDR1 LNHDA and CDR2 SQIVND come from the germline V gene (reference sequence). V was clipped by 5 bases and J by 7 bases; unmatched bases: 9. CDR3 sequence reads: CASSPRGGGLEQYF. DNA for the CDR3: TGTGCCAGTAGTCCCCGCGGGGGGGGCTTGGAGCAGTACTTC.

The V gene is TRBV18, the J gene TRBJ1-1, with no clear D. The CDR3 sequence is 13 residues long. V lost 2 bases and J lost 11, with 15 bases in between. The germline V gene has CDR1 KGHSH and CDR2 LQKENI. The chain's CDR3 is CASSPSVSAGAFF. DNA of the CDR3: TGTGCCAGCTCACCAAGCGTCTCCGCCGGGGCTTTCTTT.

The chain employs TRBV12-3 or TRBV12-4 and TRBJ1-6; tentatively, D is TRBD1 (6 bases). The CDR3 is made up of 13 amino acids. V lost 5 bases and J 9 bases, leaving 11 bases between the germline ends. The chain's CDR3 is CASSRQGISPLHF. Here the CDR3 DNA reads TGTGCCAGCAGTCGGCAGGGGATTTCACCCCTCCACTTT.

V usage is TRBV25-1 and J usage is TRBJ2-2, with a tentative D call TRBD2 (5 bases). V gave up 6 bases and J gave up 2 bases, with 10 bases separating them. This CDR3 is built from 14 residues. In germline, CDR1 is MGHDK, CDR2 SYGVNS. DNA for the CDR3: TGTGCCAGCAGAATGGACTCAAACACCGGGGAGCTGTTTTTT. It codes for CASRMDSNTGELFF.

This chain connects TRBV6-5 to TRBJ2-7, with unresolved D. CDR3 size: 13 residues. V lost 7 bases and J 4 bases, leaving 14 bases between the germline ends. Germline CDR1 reads MNHEY; CDR2 reads SVGAGI. CDR3 sequence: CASTFPNSYEQYF. DNA of the CDR3: TGTGCCAGCACCTTCCCCAACAGTTACGAGCAGTACTTC.

A single count supports this clone. This chain uses TRBV2 with TRBJ1-2; D may be TRBD1 (6 bases). Germline-derived CDR1 and CDR2 are SNHLY and FYNNEI. The CDR3 spans 14 residues. With 8 bases removed from V and 4 bases from J, the gap between germline ends came to 17 bases. CDR3 sequence (DNA): TGTGCCAGCGACAAGGGACCAGGGGTCTATGGCTACACCTTC. This sequence encodes CASDKGPGVYGYTF. Using reference TRBV2 and TRBJ1-2 for the parts outside the CDR3, the full variable domain is EPEVTQTPSHQVTQMGQEVILRCVPISNHLYFYWYRQILGQKVEFLVSFYNNEISEKSEIFDDQFSVERPDGSNFTLKIRSTKLEDSAMYFCASDKGPGVYGYTFGSGTRLTVV.

The rearrangement links TRBV14 to TRBJ1-4; D uncertain. Trimming removed 4 bases at V and 3 bases at J, with 12 bases between. Germline lookup yields CDR1 SGHDN and CDR2 FVKESK. This CDR3 has 15 amino acids. CDR3 bases: TGTGCCAGCAGCCGGATTGGGCAGGCTAATGAAAAACTGTTTTTT. This translates into CASSRIGQANEKLFF.

In nucleotides, the CDR3 is TGTGCCAGCTCCCCAGAGACACAGGGCCCAAATCAGCCCCAGCATTTT. Translating it yields CASSPETQGPNQPQHF. This sequence joins TRBV18 and TRBJ1-5; tentative D call: TRBD1 (6 bases). This CDR3 region has 16 residues. Looked up from germline, CDR1 is KGHSH and CDR2 is LQKENI. V lost 6 bases and J lost 4, with 19 bases in between.